A single sample gave rise to the 20 T cell receptor beta chains below, sequenced in a study of shared clonotypes between healthy human individuals. Libraries were prepared by immunoSEQ multiplex PCR; TCRdb keeps only in-frame clonotypes and omits some of them. Seen here are 450,000 to 500,000 clones, around 80% observed once, and the top ten hold more than 10%. The source material was PBMCs. These receptors originate from a woman aged 40 to 49 in good health. Some clones in this sample may be carry-over from other donors' samples.

This clone was seen more than once but under ten times. The genes are TRBV28 and TRBJ2-7; 10 nucleotides line up with TRBD2. Germline CDR1 reads MDHEN; CDR2 reads SYDVKM. CDR3 length equals 14 residues. With V trimmed by 3 bases and J by 5 bases, 4 bases remained unmatched. CDR3 region: CASSFSGRKNEQYF. Written as DNA, the CDR3 is TGTGCCAGCAGTTTTAGCGGGAGGAAGAACGAGCAGTACTTC.

This chain joins TRBV2 and TRBJ2-7, with no clear D. Trimming shortened V by 6 bases and J by 2 bases, and 11 bases separated the two germline ends. The CDR3 totals 13 residues. CDR1 and CDR2 from the germline V gene are SNHLY and FYNNEI. This CDR3 is CASRTLTPYEQYF. CDR3 coding DNA: TGTGCCAGCAGGACCTTAACGCCCTACGAGCAGTACTTC.

This rearrangement joins TRBV5-1 to TRBJ2-1; TRBD2 might be the D (5 bases). Germline loops: CDR1 SGHRS, CDR2 YFSETQ. V lost 2 bases, J lost 10 bases, and 10 bases lay in between. This CDR3 is built from 12 residues. As DNA, the CDR3 is TGCGCCAGCAGCTTATACGGGATAGAGCAGTTCTTC. Translated: CASSLYGIEQFF. Looking up the rest from reference TRBV5-1 and TRBJ2-1 gives the full variable domain: KAGVTQTPRYLIKTRGQQVTLSCSPISGHRSVSWYQQTPGQGLQFLFEYFSETQRNKGNFPGRFSGRQFSNSRSEMNVSTLELGDSALYLCASSLYGIEQFFGPGTRLTVL.

This chain joins TRBV9 and TRBJ1-4, with 7 nucleotides matching TRBD1. Germline V CDR1 and CDR2: SGDLS, YYNGEE. The junction had 11 bases not matched to a gene; V was cut back by 4 bases and J by 8 bases. This CDR3 is 15 amino acids long. The CDR3 DNA reads TGTGCCAGCAGCCCACCGACAGGGTTGGGGGAAAAACTGTTTTTT. Amino acids: CASSPPTGLGEKLFF.

This clone was recorded many times. V gene TRBV29-1 combines with J gene TRBJ2-7; D is possibly TRBD1 or TRBD2 (5 bases each). CDR3 length: 12 residues. V was shortened by 7 bases and J by 2 bases, with 12 bases between the two germline ends. Looked up from germline, CDR1 is SQVTM and CDR2 is ANQGSEA. The CDR3 reads CSGRDGAYEQYF. DNA for the CDR3: TGCAGCGGCCGGGACGGAGCCTACGAGCAGTACTTC.

This clone was detected only once. This sequence joins TRBV6-1 and TRBJ2-7; D not resolved. The germline V gene has CDR1 MNHNS and CDR2 SASEGT. V was pared by 6 bases and J by 0 bases, with 12 bases between. The CDR3 length is 14 residues. CDR3 DNA: TGTGCCAGCAGAGAACTTTGGAACTCCTACGAGCAGTACTTC. Translating it yields CASRELWNSYEQYF.

The rearrangement uses TRBV19 and TRBJ2-7, with D perhaps matching TRBD1 (6 bases). V was trimmed by 4 bases and J by 4 bases, leaving 11 bases between them. Germline V lookup: CDR1 LNHDA, CDR2 SQIVND (reference sequence). The CDR3 is made up of 13 amino acids. The CDR3 nucleotides read TGTGCCAGTAGTACAGGGGTTGGTTACGAGCAGTACTTC. Protein sequence: CASSTGVGYEQYF.

The V gene is TRBV4-1, the J gene TRBJ2-5, with 11 nucleotides matching TRBD2. The CDR3 sequence is 17 residues long. The trim removed 2 bases at V and 4 bases at J, leaving 9 bases unmatched. CDR1 and CDR2 (germline): MGHRA, YSYEKL. CDR3 nucleotide sequence: TGCGCCAGCAGCCAACCATTTAGCGGGAGGGCCCCAGAGACCCAGTACTTC. Translated, it gives CASSQPFSGRAPETQYF.

The rearrangement joins TRBV5-5 to TRBJ1-5; TRBD1 is a possible D gene (5 bases). CDR1 and CDR2 from the germline V gene are SGHKS and YYEKEE (reference sequence). This CDR3 region has 14 residues. Trimming left V 4 bases short and J 7 bases short, with 15 bases between. The CDR3 DNA reads as TGTGCCAGCAGCCACGTCGGCGAGGGGCAGCCCCAGCATTTT. It translates to CASSHVGEGQPQHF.

This clone showed up just a few times. The chain uses TRBV5-4 and TRBJ2-1; TRBD1 matches at 8 bases. Trimming removed 4 bases from V and 8 bases from J; junction bases left unmatched: 2. Germline CDR1 SGHNT, CDR2 YYREEE (reference sequence). CDR3 size: 12 residues. The CDR3 reads CASSRQGYEQFF. The CDR3 region has the DNA TGTGCCAGCAGCCGACAGGGGTATGAGCAGTTCTTC.

The genes are TRBV5-1 and TRBJ2-7; 9 bases line up with TRBD1. Germline V gene sequence: CDR1 SGHRS, CDR2 YFSETQ. Germline trimming cut 5 bases from V and 3 bases from J; bases unmatched to any gene: 12. This CDR3 contains 16 residues. The CDR3 DNA is TGCGCCAGCAGTGAATCGCCCGGGACAGGGCGCTACGAGCAGTACTTC. It specifies CASSESPGTGRYEQYF.

This sequence joins TRBV6-5 and TRBJ1-5; a possible D gene is TRBD1 (5 bases). The V gene's germline CDR1 is MNHEY and CDR2 SVGAGI. The CDR3 loop spans 16 amino acids. V was cut by 2 bases and J by 6 bases, with 17 bases left in between. The CDR3 nucleotides are TGTGCCAGCAGTTACGGGATTGGCAGGGATCCTCAGCCCCAGCATTTT. The encoded protein is CASSYGIGRDPQPQHF.

The chain links TRBV28 to TRBJ2-4; 7 positions agree with TRBD1. J lost 9 bases, V lost 6 bases, and 8 bases had no gene match. The CDR3 has 13 amino acids. Germline V gives CDR1 MDHEN, CDR2 SYDVKM. As DNA, the CDR3 is TGTGCCAGCAGCACTCAGGGGGTCCGCATTCAGTACTTC. Translating gives CASSTQGVRIQYF.

V is TRBV27 and J is TRBJ2-7; D assignment may be TRBD1 or TRBD2 (7 bases each). The CDR3 runs 16 residues. The V gene lost 2 bases and the J gene lost 3 bases, with 17 bases spanning the gap. CDR1 and CDR2 from the germline V gene are MNHEY and SMNVEV (reference sequence). CDR3 in DNA: TGTGCCAGCAGTTTACTCGGGGCAGGGGGGGTCTACGAGCAGTACTTC. Translating it yields CASSLLGAGGVYEQYF.

Comment on this clone: Other DNA sequences in this sample translate to the same CDR3. The rearrangement joins TRBV10-3 to TRBJ2-5, with D perhaps matching TRBD2 (6 bases). The germline V and J ends were trimmed by 11 bases and 2 bases, with 9 bases remaining between them. Germline CDR1 reads ENHRY; CDR2 reads SYGVKD. The CDR3 runs to 11 residues. Here the CDR3 reads CASREQETQYF. In nucleotides, the CDR3 is TGTGCCTCCCGGGAGCAAGAGACCCAGTACTTC.

The CDR3 DNA reads TGTGCCAGCTCCAAAAGGCGGACAGGGGGTAACACTGAAGCTTTCTTT. This gives the protein CASSKRRTGGNTEAFF. The rearrangement uses TRBV19 and TRBJ1-1; 10 bases align to TRBD1. Germline V CDR1 and CDR2: LNHDA, SQIVND (reference sequence). This CDR3 is built from 16 residues. V trimming: 9 bases; J trimming: 2 bases; junction bases outside the gene matches: 12.

The V and J genes are TRBV18 and TRBJ1-1, with TRBD1 matching over 8 bases. Germline V lookup: CDR1 KGHSH, CDR2 LQKENI. The CDR3 covers 14 residues. V lost 7 bases and J lost 2; bases outside the gene matches: 6. In DNA, the CDR3 is TGTGCCAGCTTCACCCAGGGGGCAAACACTGAAGCTTTCTTT. Translation gives CASFTQGANTEAFF.

The chain couples TRBV5-1 to TRBJ2-2; D uncertain. The CDR3 contains 12 residues. Trimming removed 0 bases at V and 9 bases at J, with 6 bases between. Germline CDR1 and CDR2: SGHRS and YFSETQ. The CDR3 reads CASSLVGRELFF. CDR3 nucleotide sequence: TGCGCCAGCAGCTTGGTTGGTAGGGAGCTGTTTTTT.

The rearrangement uses TRBV21-1 and TRBJ1-1; TRBD1 is the table's D call and was not checked against the DNA. TRBV21-1 is given as a pseudogene. This CDR3 is 12 amino acids long. As DNA, the CDR3 is TGTGCCAGCCTGGGCCTGAACACTGAAGCTTTCTTT. This gives the protein CASLGLNTEAFF.

The chain uses TRBV6-1 and TRBJ1-1; 7 positions match TRBD1. V shed 6 bases, J shed 2 bases, and the junction held 9 bases outside the gene matches. This CDR3 spans 15 amino acids. Per the germline V gene, CDR1 is MNHNS and CDR2 is SASEGT. The CDR3 here is CASSHNTGVNTEAFF. DNA for the CDR3: TGTGCCAGCAGCCACAATACAGGGGTAAACACTGAAGCTTTCTTT.